Sequencing of this T cell receptor beta chain was carried out in a study of shared clonotypes between healthy human individuals. Study in general: Each donor had three CD4 naive, three CD4 memory, two CD8 naive and one CD8 memory plate.

CD4+ cells were split into CD45RA+ naive and CD45RA-negative memory subsets. The CDR3 length is 14 residues. Trimming removed 4 bases from V and 4 bases from J; junction bases left unmatched: 6. Germline loops: CDR1 MNHEY, CDR2 SMNVEV (reference sequence). Clones were sequenced by immunoSEQ multiplex PCR, and TCRdb holds only the in-frame ones, with some missing. The table lists 1,400,000 or so clones, 97% to 99% of them singletons. This receptor was identified in a young man in good health. The rearrangement uses TRBV27 and TRBJ2-7; 8 bases line up with TRBD1. Sample: naive CD4+ T cells sorted from blood. Subset given: CD45RA+ positively selected. CDR3 sequence reads: CASSSLRGRYEQYF. CDR3 DNA sequence: TGTGCCAGCAGTTCCCTCAGGGGGCGATACGAGCAGTACTTC.